This TCR beta chain was recovered during a study of identifying expanded T cells in peripheral blood. Study outcomes and limitations: Technical replicates showed about 1.1 changed clones; two weeks about 16.4; four weeks 19. Across healthy donors, higher total template counts meant significantly greater two-week count variance.

Germline V gives CDR1 SGHDT, CDR2 YYEEEE. V was trimmed by 2 bases and J by 11 bases, leaving 13 bases between them. The CDR3 extends over 12 amino acids. During the collection period, no donor immune events like infections were recorded. Of note for this clone: The antigen is unknown.

Only in-frame clones appear in the TCRdb table, and some are missing; sequencing was by immunoSEQ multiplex PCR. The top ten hold roughly 3.3% of the sample, which has around 120,000 clones, 84% seen once. The chain has TRBV5-6 and TRBJ1-1; D unresolved. This receptor was obtained from a person aged 18 to 75 in good health. What was sequenced was blood. The CDR3 DNA reads TGTGCCAGCAGCTTACTGACTCGCGGGGCTTTCTTT. Its translation is CASSLLTRGAFF. The full variable domain, rest sourced from reference TRBV5-6 and TRBJ1-1, is DAGVTQSPTHLIKTRGQQVTLRCSPKSGHDTVSWYQQALGQGPQFIFQYYEEEERQRGNFPDRFSGHQFPNYSSELNVNALLLGDSALYLCASSLLTRGAFFGQGTRLTVV.